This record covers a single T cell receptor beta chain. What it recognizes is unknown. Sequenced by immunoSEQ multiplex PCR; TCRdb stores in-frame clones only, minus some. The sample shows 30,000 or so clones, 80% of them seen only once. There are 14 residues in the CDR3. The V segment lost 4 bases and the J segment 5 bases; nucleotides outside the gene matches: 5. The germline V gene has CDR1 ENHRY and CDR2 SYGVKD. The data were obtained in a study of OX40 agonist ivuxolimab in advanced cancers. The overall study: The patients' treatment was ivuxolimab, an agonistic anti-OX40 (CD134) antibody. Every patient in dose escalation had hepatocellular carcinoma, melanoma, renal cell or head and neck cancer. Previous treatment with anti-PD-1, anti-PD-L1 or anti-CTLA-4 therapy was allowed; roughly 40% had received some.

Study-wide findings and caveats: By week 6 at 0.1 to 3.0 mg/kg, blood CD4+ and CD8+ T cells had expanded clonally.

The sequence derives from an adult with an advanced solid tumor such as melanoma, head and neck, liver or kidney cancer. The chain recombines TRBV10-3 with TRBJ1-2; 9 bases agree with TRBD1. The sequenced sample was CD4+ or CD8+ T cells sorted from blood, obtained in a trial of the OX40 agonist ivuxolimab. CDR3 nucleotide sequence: TGTGCCATCAGTGCGGGACAGGGCGGGTATGGCTACACCTTC. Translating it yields CAISAGQGGYGYTF.